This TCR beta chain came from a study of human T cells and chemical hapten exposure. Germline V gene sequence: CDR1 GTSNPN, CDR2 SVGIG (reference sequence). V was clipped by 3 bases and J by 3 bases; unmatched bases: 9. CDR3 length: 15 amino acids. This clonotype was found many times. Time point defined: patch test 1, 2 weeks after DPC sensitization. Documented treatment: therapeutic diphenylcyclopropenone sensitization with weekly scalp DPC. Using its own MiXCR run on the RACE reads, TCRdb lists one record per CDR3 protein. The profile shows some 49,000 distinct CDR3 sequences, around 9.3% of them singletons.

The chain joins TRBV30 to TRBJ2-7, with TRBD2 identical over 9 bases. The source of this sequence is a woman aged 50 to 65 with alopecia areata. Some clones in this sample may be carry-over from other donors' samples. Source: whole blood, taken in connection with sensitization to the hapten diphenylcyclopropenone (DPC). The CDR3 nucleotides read TGTGCCTGGAGAAGAGGGACTAGCAGCAGCTACGAGCAGTACTTC. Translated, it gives CAWRRGTSSSYEQYF.